The next 12 T cell receptor beta chains were all read from a single sample in a study of T cells after yellow fever vaccination. TCRdb itself ran the 5' RACE reads through MiXCR, one entry per CDR3 protein. The sample holds 500,000 to 650,000 distinct CDR3 sequences, roughly 17% seen once. Sequenced material: PBMCs, taken about 5 days after the first yellow fever vaccination. The source is a man in his late teens or twenties who received the YFV17D yellow fever vaccine.

The chain links TRBV7-6 to TRBJ2-1; 10 positions agree with TRBD1. The CDR3 covers 15 residues. The V gene's germline CDR1 is SGHVS and CDR2 FNYEAQ. Trimming at V came to 0 bases and at J to 9 bases, leaving 5 bases not matched to a gene. This chain's CDR3 is CASSLAGQGVGEQFF. DNA for the CDR3: TGTGCCAGCAGCTTAGCTGGACAGGGGGTTGGTGAGCAGTTCTTC.

This clonotype was counted between two and nine times. V gene TRBV20-1 combines with J gene TRBJ1-1; D remains unclear. This CDR3 contains 13 residues. The V and J ends lost 7 bases and 1 base respectively, with 13 bases between them. Per the germline V gene, CDR1 is DFQATT and CDR2 is SNEGSKA (reference sequence). This chain's CDR3 is CSVLPAGNTEAFF. The CDR3 coding sequence is TGCAGTGTTTTACCAGCAGGGAACACTGAAGCTTTCTTT.

This clonotype has just a few counts. The chain uses TRBV7-9 and TRBJ1-2; 7 bases agree with TRBD1. V was clipped by 6 bases and J by 4 bases; unmatched bases: 5. This CDR3 is built from 13 residues. The germline CDR1 and CDR2 sequences are SEHNR and FQNEAQ (reference sequence). This chain's CDR3 is CASRSTGPYGYTF. DNA of the CDR3: TGTGCCAGCAGGTCGACAGGGCCCTATGGCTACACCTTC.

The rearrangement links TRBV25-1 to TRBJ2-5; 9 positions match TRBD1. Germline-derived CDR1 and CDR2 are MGHDK and SYGVNS. The CDR3 has 15 residues. Unmatched junction bases numbered 7, after V lost 3 bases and J lost 5 bases. Here the CDR3 reads CASSEKDRGYETQYF. The DNA for the CDR3 is TGTGCCAGCAGTGAGAAGGACAGGGGATACGAGACCCAGTACTTC.

This CDR3 is CASSLELIGKGNTIYF. The CDR3 DNA reads as TGTGCCAGCAGCTTAGAACTGATAGGGAAAGGAAACACCATATATTTT. The chain combines TRBV11-2 with TRBJ1-3; D remains ambiguous. This CDR3 comprises 16 residues. Germline V gene lookup returns CDR1 SGHAT and CDR2 FQNNGV. V was clipped by 0 bases and J by 4 bases, with 13 bases between them.

This clonotype was seen at least ten times. The gene calls are TRBV7-9 and TRBJ2-2; 8 positions agree with TRBD2. The V gene's germline CDR1 is SEHNR and CDR2 FQNEAQ (reference sequence). CDR3 length: 15 residues. With 5 bases clipped from V and 6 bases from J, the junction kept 8 bases outside the gene matches. DNA for the CDR3: TGTGCCAGCAGCCCCTCCCGGGGGGGCCCCGGGGAGCTGTTTTTT. It encodes CASSPSRGGPGELFF.

This clonotype has only a few counts. The chain is built from TRBV4-3 and TRBJ2-1; maybe TRBD2 (6 bases). The CDR3 has 14 residues. Germline CDR1 LGHNA, CDR2 YSLEER. Trimming took 2 bases from V and 8 from J, leaving 13 bases between them. The CDR3 sequence is CASSQSRGRYEQFF. CDR3 sequence (DNA): TGCGCCAGCAGCCAATCGCGGGGAAGGTATGAGCAGTTCTTC.

This clonotype was picked up many times. The rearrangement uses TRBV19 and TRBJ2-1; D is unclear. The V gene's germline CDR1 is LNHDA and CDR2 SQIVND (reference sequence). This CDR3 region has 18 residues. Trimming cost V 5 bases and J 0 bases, with 20 bases left between them. CDR3 amino acids: CASSPIDGKGGSYNEQFF. CDR3 nucleotides: TGTGCCAGTAGTCCAATAGATGGGAAAGGTGGCTCCTACAATGAGCAGTTCTTC.

This clonotype was found a few times. This rearrangement joins TRBV6-5 to TRBJ1-5, with TRBD1 identical over 7 bases. The germline V gene encodes CDR1 MNHEY and CDR2 SVGAGI. V dropped 2 bases and J dropped 5; count of bases not matched to a gene: 6. This CDR3 comprises 15 residues. This chain's CDR3 is CASSYTTGADQPQHF. The DNA of the CDR3 is TGTGCCAGCAGTTACACTACAGGGGCGGATCAGCCCCAGCATTTT.

V usage is TRBV4-2 and J usage is TRBJ1-1; D remains unclear. Germline loops: CDR1 LGHNA, CDR2 YNFKEQ. The V gene lost 7 bases and the J gene lost 3 bases, with 12 bases spanning the gap. The CDR3 covers 13 residues. CDR3 region: CASNQNRDTEAFF. CDR3 coding DNA: TGTGCCAGCAACCAGAACCGGGACACTGAAGCTTTCTTT.

This clonotype was picked up one time. The rearrangement links TRBV7-9 to TRBJ1-1, with a weak D call TRBD1 (5 bases). From germline, CDR1 is SEHNR and CDR2 FQNEAQ (reference sequence). The CDR3 length is 15 residues. V dropped 3 bases and J dropped 5 bases, with 16 bases sitting between them. DNA for the CDR3: TGTGCCAGCAGCTTCGGGGACCCATCTTGGACTGAAGCTTTCTTT. It yields the protein CASSFGDPSWTEAFF. Looking up the rest from reference TRBV7-9 and TRBJ1-1 gives the full variable domain: DTGVSQNPRHKITKRGQNVTFRCDPISEHNRLYWYRQTLGQGPEFLTYFQNEAQLEKSRLLSDRFSAERPKGSFSTLEIQRTEQGDSAMYLCASSFGDPSWTEAFFGQGTRLTVV.

There are a few counts of this clonotype. The chain combines TRBV4-1 with TRBJ1-1, with D possibly being TRBD1 (5 bases). The CDR3 length is 18 residues. V was clipped by 0 bases and J by 0 bases, with 17 bases between them. The germline CDR1 and CDR2 sequences are MGHRA and YSYEKL. The CDR3 DNA sequence: TGCGCCAGCAGCCAAGATTTAGGTCAAAGGGGTATGAACACTGAAGCTTTCTTT. Residues: CASSQDLGQRGMNTEAFF.